This TCR beta chain stems from a study of T cells in Graves' hyperthyroidism and ophthalmopathy. Whole-study context: Staff took peripheral blood when the initial diagnosis was made, before any treatment began.

Comments on this clonotype: Antigen: not known. Germline and junction disagree at one end, which may indicate a read error.

Study-wide points: In blood, most of the thyroid clonotypes expanded above 0.001 were also present.

Diagnoses were established using clinical symptoms, serum thyroxine and TRAb, thyroid ultrasound and orbital computed tomography. Researchers amplified the TCR beta CDR3 regions from RNA transcripts. Initially, a first-round RT-PCR of the TCR CDR3 employed the HTBI primer set. TCRdb recomputed calls from the multiplex PCR reads with MiXCR, one row per CDR3 protein. Altogether about 550,000 distinct CDR3 sequences are present, under 25% being singletons, with the ten largest covering less than 30%. The CDR3 has 13 residues. Germline CDR1 and CDR2: SNHLY and FYNNEI. This sequence originates from a man younger than 35 with Graves' hyperthyroidism. The chain is built from TRBV2 and TRBJ1-2; D is unresolved. Material: blood. The CDR3, as DNA: TGTGCCAGCAAACCAGCGCAGAGCTATGGTTACACCTTC. Translation: CASKPAQSYGYTF.